Below are 27 T cell receptor beta chains sequenced from a single sample in a study of T cell changes during pregnancy in multiple sclerosis. Profiling relied on immunoSEQ multiplex PCR, and the TCRdb table lists in-frame clones only, not all of them. The table has 50,000 or so clones, roughly 89% seen once; the top ten hold about 0.5%. The material sequenced was CD4+ T cells from peripheral blood mononuclear cells, taken after pregnancy. The receptors were gathered from a female donor in good health, enrolled as a control in a pregnancy study.

The chain combines TRBV19 with TRBJ1-1, with 9 bases that match TRBD1. This CDR3 spans 14 amino acids. Germline V lookup: CDR1 LNHDA, CDR2 SQIVND (reference sequence). Unmatched junction bases numbered 6, after V lost 5 bases and J lost 5 bases. The CDR3 DNA reads TGTGCCAGTAGTCTACAGGGGGCGTCGACTGAAGCTTTCTTT. As protein: CASSLQGASTEAFF.

The rearrangement links TRBV29-1 to TRBJ2-5, with D possibly TRBD1 on 5 matching bases. The V gene lost 6 bases and the J gene lost 0 bases, with 11 bases spanning the gap. CDR3 length: 13 residues. Germline CDR1 reads SQVTM; CDR2 reads ANQGSEA. The CDR3 DNA is TGCAGCGTAAAGACAGAGTACCAAGAGACCCAGTACTTC. Residues: CSVKTEYQETQYF.

The J gene is TRBJ2-7, the V gene TRBV11-2; perhaps TRBD1 as D (5 bases). Between the trimmed V and J ends, which lost 3 bases and 6 bases, there was a span of 12 bases. Germline CDR1 is SGHAT and CDR2 is FQNNGV. This CDR3 contains 13 residues. The CDR3 coding sequence is TGTGCCAGCAGCTTTCGGCAGGGCACCGAGCAGTACTTC. This encodes CASSFRQGTEQYF.

This chain links TRBV4-3 with TRBJ1-2; 9 positions match TRBD1. The CDR3 covers 16 residues. Looked up from germline, CDR1 is LGHNA and CDR2 is YSLEER. J was trimmed by 4 bases and V by 3 bases; bases with no gene match: 9. Here the CDR3 DNA reads TGCGCCAGCAGCCAGATCGGGACAGGGATATTCTATGGCTACACCTTC. It translates to CASSQIGTGIFYGYTF.

The chain couples TRBV5-4 to TRBJ2-3; 10 bases line up with TRBD1. Per germline, CDR1 SGHNT and CDR2 YYREEE (reference sequence). This CDR3 spans 15 amino acids. V dropped 4 bases and J dropped 1; count of bases not matched to a gene: 3. CDR3: CASSGGTGGTDTQYF. The CDR3 DNA reads as TGTGCCAGCAGCGGCGGGACAGGGGGCACAGATACGCAGTATTTT.

The chain carries TRBV10-1 and TRBJ2-3, with D perhaps matching TRBD2 (6 bases). The CDR3 consists of 16 residues. The V gene's germline CDR1 is WNHNN and CDR2 SYGVQD (reference sequence). V lost 0 bases and J lost 5, with 15 bases in between. The CDR3 DNA reads as TGCGCCAGCAGTGAGTCGTATCGGGGGTTTGGAGATACGCAGTATTTT. Its protein is CASSESYRGFGDTQYF.

This chain connects TRBV18 to TRBJ1-6, with D unresolved. The V end was cut by 2 bases, the J end by 9 bases, with 8 bases between. Per the germline V gene, CDR1 is KGHSH and CDR2 is LQKENI. The length of the CDR3 is 13 residues. Written as DNA, the CDR3 is TGTGCCAGCTCACCAGGGCCCCTTTCACCCCTCCACTTT. Its translation is CASSPGPLSPLHF. Full variable domain (remainder filled in from reference TRBV18 and TRBJ1-6): NAGVMQNPRHLVRRRGQEARLRCSPMKGHSHVYWYRQLPEEGLKFMVYLQKENIIDESGMPKERFSAEFPKEGPSILRIQQVVRGDSAAYFCASSPGPLSPLHFGNGTRLTVT.

The chain is built from TRBV19 and TRBJ2-2; TRBD1 matches at 11 bases. The CDR3 is made up of 14 amino acids. CDR1 is LNHDA, CDR2 SQIVND, per germline (reference sequence). The trim removed 5 bases at V and 7 bases at J, leaving 3 bases unmatched. CDR3 nucleotides: TGTGCCAGTAGTTCGGACAGGGGGCTCGGGGAGCTGTTTTTT. It translates to CASSSDRGLGELFF.

This chain links TRBV9 with TRBJ2-7; 7 nucleotides match TRBD2. J gave up 7 bases and V 3 bases, and 16 bases lay outside the gene matches. CDR1 and CDR2 from the germline V gene are SGDLS and YYNGEE. This CDR3 contains 16 residues. CDR3 DNA sequence: TGTGCCAGCAGCGACCGCCTTATGGGGAGGGTGGGGGAGCAGTACTTC. Protein: CASSDRLMGRVGEQYF.

The chain carries TRBV10-3 and TRBJ2-3; the D gene is possibly TRBD1 (5 bases). The CDR3 is 14 amino acids. Deletions cut 3 bases from V and 2 bases from J, with 9 bases between. Germline loops: CDR1 ENHRY, CDR2 SYGVKD. Here the CDR3 reads CAISEQEITDTQYF. The CDR3 nucleotides are TGTGCCATCAGTGAACAGGAGATCACAGATACGCAGTATTTT.

This clone showed up just once. V gene TRBV18 combines with J gene TRBJ1-2; D call uncertain. The CDR3 sequence is 15 residues long. The V end was cut by 2 bases, the J end by 0 bases, with 10 bases between. Germline V gene data show CDR1 as KGHSH and CDR2 as LQKENI. Here the CDR3 reads CASSPSPSANYGYTF. The CDR3 DNA reads TGTGCCAGCTCACCATCACCCAGCGCTAACTATGGCTACACCTTC.

V and J are TRBV27 and TRBJ1-4, with TRBD1 as a possible D gene (5 bases). Germline V gene sequence: CDR1 MNHEY, CDR2 SMNVEV (reference sequence). The germline V and J ends were trimmed by 8 bases and 7 bases, with 14 bases remaining between them. CDR3 length equals 13 residues. CDR3 sequence: CASSQVVGEKLFF. As DNA, the CDR3 is TGTGCCAGCTCACAGGTGGTGGGTGAAAAACTGTTTTTT. Supplemented by reference TRBV27 and TRBJ1-4, the full variable domain reads EAQVTQNPRYLITVTGKKLTVTCSQNMNHEYMSWYRQDPGLGLRQIYYSMNVEVTDKGDVPEGYKVSRKEKRNFPLILESPSPNQTSLYFCASSQVVGEKLFFGSGTQLSVL.

The J gene is TRBJ2-2, the V gene TRBV7-7, with D hard to call. CDR1 and CDR2 from the germline V gene are SSHAT and FNYEAQ (reference sequence). V lost 4 bases and J 4 bases, leaving 13 bases between the germline ends. The CDR3 totals 15 residues. This chain's CDR3 is CASSSSSPGTGELFF. The DNA of the CDR3 is TGTGCCAGCAGCTCCAGTTCACCGGGCACCGGGGAGCTGTTTTTT.

The chain recombines TRBV5-1 with TRBJ1-6; 10 positions agree with TRBD1. V lost 0 bases to trimming and J lost 14 bases; unmatched junction nucleotides: 8. Per germline, CDR1 SGHRS and CDR2 YFSETQ. This CDR3 has 15 amino acids. CDR3 residues: CASSLGQGASVALHF. The CDR3 nucleotides are TGCGCCAGCAGCTTGGGACAGGGGGCCTCTGTGGCCCTCCACTTT.

The rearrangement links TRBV14 to TRBJ1-6, with 7 bases identical to TRBD1. After removal of 5 bases from V and 5 bases from J, the junction contained 9 bases not matched to a gene. The V gene's germline CDR1 is SGHDN and CDR2 FVKESK. The CDR3 loop spans 16 amino acids. The CDR3 spells CASSWGQLGNNSPLHF. The CDR3 nucleotides read TGTGCCAGCAGCTGGGGACAGCTGGGAAATAATTCACCCCTCCACTTT.

This clone has only a few counts. The rearrangement uses TRBV5-1 and TRBJ2-1, with 9 bases that match TRBD2. This CDR3 region has 13 residues. The V gene end was trimmed by 6 bases and the J gene end by 7 bases; junction bases not matched to a gene: 5. CDR1 is SGHRS and CDR2 is YFSETQ in the germline V gene. CDR3: CASNPAGGNEQFF. The CDR3 bases are TGCGCCAGCAATCCAGCGGGGGGAAATGAGCAGTTCTTC.

The rearrangement uses TRBV9 and TRBJ2-3; unclear D gene. This CDR3 has 13 residues. The V gene lost 3 bases and the J gene lost 5 bases, with 10 bases spanning the gap. The germline gives CDR1 SGDLS, CDR2 YYNGEE. The CDR3 loop reads CASSATTGDTQYF. The CDR3, as DNA: TGTGCCAGCAGCGCAACCACGGGAGATACGCAGTATTTT.

J is TRBJ1-2 and V is TRBV7-9; D remains unclear. The V and J ends lost 7 bases and 0 bases respectively, with 9 bases between them. This CDR3 is 13 amino acids long. Germline V gene sequence: CDR1 SEHNR, CDR2 FQNEAQ (reference sequence). The CDR3 reads CASTSESNYGYTF. In DNA, the CDR3 is TGTGCCAGCACCTCAGAATCTAACTATGGCTACACCTTC.

V usage is TRBV19 and J usage is TRBJ1-5; D is unclear. In germline, CDR1 is LNHDA, CDR2 SQIVND (reference sequence). V lost 7 bases, J lost 0 bases, and 7 bases lay in between. CDR3 length equals 13 residues. Here the CDR3 reads CASTLFSNQPQHF. CDR3 in DNA: TGTGCCAGTACCCTATTTAGCAATCAGCCCCAGCATTTT.

This rearrangement joins TRBV6-6 to TRBJ2-7; D ambiguous. The CDR3 has 15 residues. V lost 6 bases to trimming and J lost 0 bases, with 15 bases between them. Germline V gives CDR1 MNHNY, CDR2 SVGAGI (reference sequence). The CDR3 DNA sequence: TGTGCCAGCAGCCTAAACCAAAAAAGCTCCTACGAGCAGTACTTC. Translating gives CASSLNQKSSYEQYF.

The chain joins TRBV18 to TRBJ1-2, with D uncertain. The germline V gene encodes CDR1 KGHSH and CDR2 LQKENI. The CDR3 consists of 14 residues. V was cut by 0 bases and J by 3 bases, with 8 bases left in between. CDR3: CASSPPSGDYGYTF. CDR3 coding DNA: TGTGCCAGCTCACCACCGTCAGGCGACTATGGCTACACCTTC.

The chain is built from TRBV9 and TRBJ2-2, with 9 bases identical to TRBD1. This CDR3 spans 16 amino acids. CDR1 and CDR2 from the germline V gene are SGDLS and YYNGEE. Unmatched junction bases numbered 4, after V lost 4 bases and J lost 0 bases. CDR3 protein: CASSPTGGPNTGELFF. As DNA, the CDR3 is TGTGCCAGCAGCCCGACAGGGGGTCCGAACACCGGGGAGCTGTTTTTT.

The chain recombines TRBV15 with TRBJ2-7; TRBD1 matches at 7 bases. Germline lookup yields CDR1 LNHNV and CDR2 YYDKDF (reference sequence). After removal of 4 bases from V and 4 bases from J, the junction contained 10 bases not matched to a gene. The CDR3 has 15 amino acids. The CDR3 loop reads CATSMGDSTIYEQYF. The CDR3 DNA reads TGTGCCACCAGCATGGGGGACAGTACTATTTACGAGCAGTACTTC.

CDR3 sequence reads: CASSLAGSGSYEQYF. CDR3 sequence (DNA): TGCGCCAGCAGCTTGGCCGGGTCCGGGTCCTACGAGCAGTACTTC. The chain links TRBV5-1 to TRBJ2-7; D is undetermined. The CDR3 has 15 amino acids. The V end was cut by 0 bases, the J end by 1 base, with 11 bases between. Germline CDR1 is SGHRS and CDR2 is YFSETQ.

The chain links TRBV19 to TRBJ2-3, with 10 nucleotides matching TRBD1. V gave up 5 bases and J gave up 3 bases; unmatched junction bases: 5. Germline V gives CDR1 LNHDA, CDR2 SQIVND (reference sequence). This CDR3 region has 15 residues. The CDR3 sequence: CASSLGTGETDTQYF. The CDR3 nucleotides are TGTGCCAGTAGTCTGGGGACAGGGGAAACAGATACGCAGTATTTT.

This chain joins TRBV15 and TRBJ2-7, with D tentatively TRBD1 (5 bases). V dropped 0 bases and J dropped 2 bases, with 8 bases sitting between them. The germline V gene has CDR1 LNHNV and CDR2 YYDKDF (reference sequence). This CDR3 has 14 amino acids. DNA for the CDR3: TGTGCCACCAGCAGAGAACAGGCGACCTACGAGCAGTACTTC. It yields the protein CATSREQATYEQYF.

This chain links TRBV6-1 with TRBJ1-3; 9 positions match TRBD1. After removal of 9 bases from V and 0 bases from J, the junction contained 3 bases not matched to a gene. The germline V gene has CDR1 MNHNS and CDR2 SASEGT. The CDR3 is 14 residues long. The DNA of the CDR3 is TGTGCCAGGGGACAGGGTTACTCTGGAAACACCATATATTTT. Amino acids: CARGQGYSGNTIYF.